Below, 9 T cell receptor beta chains from the same sample are listed, as sequenced in a study of T cell responses to AZD1222 COVID-19 vaccine. The method was immunoSEQ multiplex PCR; TCRdb's version includes in-frame clones alone and lacks a portion of them. The table includes 59,000 or so clones, around 84% detected once. The source material was peripheral blood, sampled on day 0 of AZD1222 vaccination. Receptor source: an adult in good health.

The V call is TRBV4-3, the J call TRBJ2-3, with D tentatively TRBD1 (6 bases). The CDR3 covers 16 residues. Germline CDR1 and CDR2: LGHNA and YSLEER. Trimming took off 4 bases at V and 4 bases at J, with 18 bases between the two ends. CDR3 nucleotides: TGCGCCAGCAGCCTCATGACAGGTATAGGATCAGATACGCAGTATTTT. Its translation: CASSLMTGIGSDTQYF.

This rearrangement joins TRBV3-1 (or the pseudogene TRBV3-2) to TRBJ2-5; D is uncertain. In germline, CDR1 is LGHDT, CDR2 YNNKEL (reference sequence). V was shortened by 0 bases and J by 4 bases, with 3 bases between the two germline ends. The CDR3 consists of 12 residues. The CDR3: CASSQDGETQYF. CDR3 coding DNA: TGTGCCAGCAGCCAAGATGGAGAGACCCAGTACTTC.

The chain couples TRBV5-4 to TRBJ1-2; 8 bases are a match to TRBD1. The CDR3 covers 14 residues. With 4 bases clipped from V and 7 bases from J, the junction kept 9 bases outside the gene matches. Per germline, CDR1 SGHNT and CDR2 YYREEE (reference sequence). CDR3 amino acids: CASSPQGASLGYTF. The CDR3 DNA reads TGTGCCAGCAGCCCCCAGGGGGCGTCCCTTGGCTACACCTTC.

This chain links TRBV14 with TRBJ2-3, with D uncertain. Between the trimmed V and J ends, which lost 0 bases and 0 bases, there was a span of 10 bases. Germline-derived CDR1 and CDR2 are SGHDN and FVKESK. The length of the CDR3 is 16 residues. The CDR3 spells CASSQEYRTSTDTQYF. DNA for the CDR3: TGTGCCAGCAGCCAAGAATACAGAACTAGCACAGATACGCAGTATTTT.

The chain couples TRBV18 to TRBJ2-5; the D is unclear. The length of the CDR3 is 13 residues. Between the trimmed V and J ends, which lost 5 bases and 5 bases, there was a span of 12 bases. Germline CDR1 KGHSH, CDR2 LQKENI. CDR3 region: CASSANPGETQYF. The CDR3 bases are TGTGCCAGCTCAGCCAACCCCGGGGAGACCCAGTACTTC.

The CDR3 reads CASSRNRGNGYTF. The CDR3 nucleotides are TGTGCCAGCAGTAGAAACAGGGGGAATGGCTACACCTTC. The gene calls are TRBV28 and TRBJ1-2; TRBD1 matches at 8 bases. The CDR3 contains 13 residues. Germline V gene sequence: CDR1 MDHEN, CDR2 SYDVKM. V lost 5 bases, J lost 6 bases, and 5 bases stayed unmatched.

Here the CDR3 reads CASSFRTENYGYTF. In DNA form, the CDR3 reads TGTGCCAGCAGCTTCCGGACGGAGAACTATGGCTACACCTTC. The chain joins TRBV5-5 to TRBJ1-2; D is uncertain. The ends were cut back, 2 bases at V and 2 bases at J, with 10 bases in the middle. Germline V gene sequence: CDR1 SGHKS, CDR2 YYEKEE (reference sequence). The CDR3 loop spans 14 amino acids.

This clone came up a few times. V gene TRBV6-5 combines with J gene TRBJ1-2; D uncertain. CDR1 is MNHEY, CDR2 SVGAGI, per germline. With 7 bases removed from V and 5 bases from J, the gap between germline ends came to 14 bases. This CDR3 spans 13 amino acids. CDR3 in DNA: TGTGCCAGCAAAGAGCGGCGGGAGTATGGCTACACCTTC. This sequence encodes CASKERREYGYTF.

The chain employs TRBV19 and TRBJ1-2; a weak D match, TRBD1 (5 bases). CDR3 length equals 14 residues. In germline, CDR1 is LNHDA, CDR2 SQIVND (reference sequence). Trimming removed 3 bases from V and 4 bases from J, with 12 bases in between. CDR3: CASSMGSGAYGYTF. The CDR3 bases are TGTGCCAGTAGTATGGGCAGCGGGGCCTATGGCTACACCTTC.